This TCR beta chain was captured by sequencing in a study of blood T cells in healthy people across ages. A second PCR of about 6 to 12 cycles used a sample-barcoded 5' primer and a J-beta primer mix. One entry per CDR3 protein, called by TCRdb with MiXCR from the 5' RACE reads. The sample carries hundreds of thousands of distinct CDR3 sequences, 20% to 25% recorded once. Germline V gives CDR1 SGHTA, CDR2 FQGNSA. The V end was cut by 6 bases, the J end by 3 bases, with 5 bases between. The length of the CDR3 is 12 residues. The sample holds many counts of this clonotype. This same sample was also taken into another study, of T cells of mothers and their children.

Sequencing was performed on blood. This clonotype originated in a boy younger than 18 in good health. The chain has TRBV7-2 and TRBJ2-2; D not certain. Here the CDR3 reads CASSPYTGELFF. The CDR3 coding sequence is TGTGCCAGCAGTCCGTACACCGGGGAGCTGTTTTTT.